The 14 T cell receptor beta chains in this list originate from one sample, sequenced in a study of blood T cell repertoires in COVID-19. Sequencing was performed with immunoSEQ multiplex PCR; in TCRdb, only in-frame clones are kept and a portion is missing. This repertoire shows tens of thousands of clones, approximately 91% found once; its top ten account for over 20%. Sequenced: peripheral blood. These receptors were taken from a woman in her 50s with active or convalescent COVID-19.

This chain connects TRBV29-1 to TRBJ2-3; 7 bases agree with TRBD1. After removal of 5 bases from V and 3 bases from J, the junction contained 14 bases not matched to a gene. The CDR3 covers 16 residues. Germline lookup yields CDR1 SQVTM and CDR2 ANQGSEA. CDR3 amino acids: CSVSGTDRLGTDTQYF. The CDR3 DNA is TGCAGCGTTTCCGGGACAGATCGACTGGGAACAGATACGCAGTATTTT.

This chain links TRBV9 with TRBJ1-5; D is ambiguous. Trimming stripped 2 bases from V and 1 base from J, with 10 bases between. The germline V gene has CDR1 SGDLS and CDR2 YYNGEE. The CDR3 has 15 residues. The CDR3 DNA reads TGTGCCAGCAGCGTTGGAGGGTTGAGCAATCAGCCCCAGCATTTT. This sequence encodes CASSVGGLSNQPQHF.

V gene TRBV14 combines with J gene TRBJ2-7; TRBD1 might be the D (6 bases). CDR1 is SGHDN and CDR2 is FVKESK in the germline V gene. V lost 2 bases and J 7 bases, leaving 12 bases between the germline ends. CDR3 length: 13 residues. In nucleotides, the CDR3 is TGTGCCAGCAGCCAAAGGGAGAGGGGGGAGCAGTACTTC. This translates into CASSQRERGEQYF.

This clone was observed a few times. The chain employs TRBV5-1 and TRBJ2-7, with D perhaps TRBD1 (6 bases). With 0 bases removed from V and 1 base from J, the gap between germline ends came to 11 bases. The germline V gene encodes CDR1 SGHRS and CDR2 YFSETQ. The CDR3 is 15 amino acids. CDR3 in amino acids: CASSLEGTPSYEQYF. For the CDR3, the DNA is TGCGCCAGCAGCTTGGAAGGGACACCTTCCTACGAGCAGTACTTC.

The chain joins TRBV25-1 to TRBJ2-7; a weak D match, TRBD1 (6 bases). The V end lost 3 bases, the J end lost 4 bases, and 19 bases lay between the germline ends. In germline, CDR1 is MGHDK, CDR2 SYGVNS. The CDR3 runs 16 residues. Written as DNA, the CDR3 is TGTGCCAGCAGTGATAAGGGGGACCGAAGGCTTTACGAGCAGTACTTC. Its protein is CASSDKGDRRLYEQYF.

This clone was counted a single time. V and J are TRBV28 and TRBJ2-1, with TRBD1 as a possible D gene (7 bases). The CDR3 extends over 14 amino acids. Germline-derived CDR1 and CDR2 are MDHEN and SYDVKM. V lost 2 bases and J 7 bases, leaving 12 bases between the germline ends. This CDR3 is CASSLGGTENEQFF. CDR3 in DNA: TGTGCCAGCAGTTTAGGCGGGACAGAAAATGAGCAGTTCTTC.

V usage is TRBV2 and J usage is TRBJ2-1; the D gene is possibly TRBD2 (6 bases). V was clipped by 5 bases and J by 6 bases, with 20 bases between them. The CDR3 contains 16 residues. Germline V gene lookup returns CDR1 SNHLY and CDR2 FYNNEI. CDR3 nucleotide sequence: TGTGCCAGCAGTTACCCCTTTGGCGGGGCCCTCAATGAGCAGTTCTTC. It translates to CASSYPFGGALNEQFF. The variable domain in full, completed from reference TRBV2 and TRBJ2-1, reads EPEVTQTPSHQVTQMGQEVILRCVPISNHLYFYWYRQILGQKVEFLVSFYNNEISEKSEIFDDQFSVERPDGSNFTLKIRSTKLEDSAMYFCASSYPFGGALNEQFFGPGTRLTVL.

This clone showed up just once. V and J are TRBV27 and TRBJ2-1, with D possibly matching TRBD1 (6 bases). Germline V lookup: CDR1 MNHEY, CDR2 SMNVEV (reference sequence). The CDR3 covers 15 residues. V lost 0 bases to trimming and J lost 2 bases, with 8 bases between them. Here the CDR3 reads CASSLSSGAYNEQFF. The CDR3 DNA sequence: TGTGCCAGCAGTTTATCATCAGGGGCCTACAATGAGCAGTTCTTC.

The chain is built from TRBV2 and TRBJ2-3, with 8 nucleotides matching TRBD2. The CDR3 consists of 14 residues. The germline V gene encodes CDR1 SNHLY and CDR2 FYNNEI. Losses at the gene ends were 11 bases for V and 3 bases for J; bases not matched to a gene: 10. The CDR3 here is CASQREWGTDTQYF. In DNA form, the CDR3 reads TGTGCCTCCCAGCGGGAGTGGGGAACAGATACGCAGTATTTT. Drawing the rest from reference TRBV2 and TRBJ2-3, the complete variable domain is EPEVTQTPSHQVTQMGQEVILRCVPISNHLYFYWYRQILGQKVEFLVSFYNNEISEKSEIFDDQFSVERPDGSNFTLKIRSTKLEDSAMYFCASQREWGTDTQYFGPGTRLTVL.

The V and J genes are TRBV28 and TRBJ1-1; the D is unclear. The CDR3 totals 14 residues. Germline lookup yields CDR1 MDHEN and CDR2 SYDVKM. Trimming took 8 bases from V and 0 from J, leaving 13 bases between them. CDR3 bases: TGTGCCAGCGAGGTCGGCGCCATGAACACTGAAGCTTTCTTT. Translated, it gives CASEVGAMNTEAFF.

The chain recombines TRBV5-4 with TRBJ2-3; D may be TRBD2 (5 bases). The length of the CDR3 is 14 residues. Germline V gene lookup returns CDR1 SGHNT and CDR2 YYREEE (reference sequence). Trimming cost V 0 bases and J 1 base, with 6 bases left between them. CDR3 protein: CASSLGTRTDTQYF. CDR3 DNA: TGTGCCAGCAGCTTGGGGACTCGCACAGATACGCAGTATTTT.

This clone has a handful of counts. The chain joins TRBV5-5 to TRBJ2-7; D unclear. Germline V gene data show CDR1 as SGHKS and CDR2 as YYEKEE (reference sequence). V lost 0 bases to trimming and J lost 0 bases, with 7 bases between them. This CDR3 is built from 14 residues. CDR3 sequence reads: CASSLDPDSYEQYF. Written as DNA, the CDR3 is TGTGCCAGCAGCTTGGACCCAGACTCCTACGAGCAGTACTTC.

The chain has TRBV21-1 and TRBJ2-7; the D segment call TRBD1 is taken from the table without a DNA check. TRBV21-1 has pseudogene status. The CDR3 covers 15 residues. The CDR3: CASSKAEDRIFEQYF. For the CDR3, the DNA is TGTGCCAGCAGCAAAGCCGAAGACAGGATATTCGAGCAGTACTTC.

This clone appeared a single time. V and J are TRBV30 and TRBJ1-2; no reliable D call. CDR1 is GTSNPN, CDR2 SVGIG, per germline (reference sequence). The CDR3 has 14 amino acids. With 3 bases removed from V and 4 bases from J, the gap between germline ends came to 15 bases. In DNA form, the CDR3 reads TGTGCCTGGAGCACGGCCCCTCGACTCTATGGCTACACCTTC. It yields the protein CAWSTAPRLYGYTF.